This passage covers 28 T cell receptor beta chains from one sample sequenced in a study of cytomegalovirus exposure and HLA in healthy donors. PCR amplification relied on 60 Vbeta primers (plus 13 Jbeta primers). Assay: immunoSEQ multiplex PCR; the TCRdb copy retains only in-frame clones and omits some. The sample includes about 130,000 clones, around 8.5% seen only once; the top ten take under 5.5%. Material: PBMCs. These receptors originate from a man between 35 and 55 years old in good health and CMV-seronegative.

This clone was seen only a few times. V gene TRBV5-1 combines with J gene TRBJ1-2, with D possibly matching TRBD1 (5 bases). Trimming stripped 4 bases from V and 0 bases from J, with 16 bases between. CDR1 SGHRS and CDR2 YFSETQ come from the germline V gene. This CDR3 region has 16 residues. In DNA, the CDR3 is TGCGCCAGCAGCCTAAGGAGACAGACCGCTAACTATGGCTACACCTTC. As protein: CASSLRRQTANYGYTF.

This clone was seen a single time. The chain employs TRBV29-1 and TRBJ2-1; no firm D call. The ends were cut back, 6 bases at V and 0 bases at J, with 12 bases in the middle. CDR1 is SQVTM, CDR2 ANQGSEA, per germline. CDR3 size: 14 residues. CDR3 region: CSVDPPGSYNEQFF. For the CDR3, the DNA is TGCAGCGTCGATCCACCCGGCTCCTACAATGAGCAGTTCTTC.

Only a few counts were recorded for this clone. CDR3 nucleotides: TGTGCCAGCAGCCCATCTGGTGGGCAGGGGCACACTGAAGCTTTCTTT. This sequence encodes CASSPSGGQGHTEAFF. The J gene is TRBJ1-1, the V gene TRBV9; TRBD1 is a possible D gene (6 bases). V was pared by 4 bases and J by 3 bases, with 19 bases between. Germline V gene lookup returns CDR1 SGDLS and CDR2 YYNGEE. The CDR3 covers 16 residues.

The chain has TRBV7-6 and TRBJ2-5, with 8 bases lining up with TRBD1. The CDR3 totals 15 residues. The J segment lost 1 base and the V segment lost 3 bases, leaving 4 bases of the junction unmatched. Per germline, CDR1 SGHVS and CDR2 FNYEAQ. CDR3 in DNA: TGTGCCAGCAGCTTCACAGGGGGATCCCAAGAGACCCAGTACTTC. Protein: CASSFTGGSQETQYF.

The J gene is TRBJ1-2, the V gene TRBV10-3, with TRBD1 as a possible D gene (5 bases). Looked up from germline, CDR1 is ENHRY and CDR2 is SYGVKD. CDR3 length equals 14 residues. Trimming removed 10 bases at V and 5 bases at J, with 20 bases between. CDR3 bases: TGTGCCACCAAGACAGAGGGAGGTCGGTATGGCTACACCTTC. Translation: CATKTEGGRYGYTF.

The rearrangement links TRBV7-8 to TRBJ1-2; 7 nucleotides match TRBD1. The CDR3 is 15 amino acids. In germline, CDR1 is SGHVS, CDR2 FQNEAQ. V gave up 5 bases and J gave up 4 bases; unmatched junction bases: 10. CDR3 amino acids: CASSPGQDLIYGYTF. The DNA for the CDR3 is TGTGCCAGCAGCCCAGGACAGGACCTCATCTATGGCTACACCTTC.

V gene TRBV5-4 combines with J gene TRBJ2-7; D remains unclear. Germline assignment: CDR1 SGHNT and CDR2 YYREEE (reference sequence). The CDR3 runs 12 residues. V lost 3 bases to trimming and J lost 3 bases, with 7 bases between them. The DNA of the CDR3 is TGTGCCAGCAGCTCCCGAGGCTACGAGCAGTACTTC. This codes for CASSSRGYEQYF.

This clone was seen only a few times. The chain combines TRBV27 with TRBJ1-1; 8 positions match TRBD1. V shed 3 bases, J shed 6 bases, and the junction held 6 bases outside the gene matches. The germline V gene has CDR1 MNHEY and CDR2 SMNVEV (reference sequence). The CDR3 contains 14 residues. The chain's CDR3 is CASSFGQTGAEAFF. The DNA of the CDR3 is TGTGCCAGCAGTTTCGGACAGACAGGGGCTGAAGCTTTCTTT.

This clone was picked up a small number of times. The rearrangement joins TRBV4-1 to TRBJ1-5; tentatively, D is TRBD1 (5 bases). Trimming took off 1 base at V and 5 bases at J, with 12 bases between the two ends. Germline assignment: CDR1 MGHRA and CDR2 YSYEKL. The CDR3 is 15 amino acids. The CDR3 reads CASSQVFQGDQPQHF. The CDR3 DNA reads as TGCGCCAGCAGCCAAGTTTTCCAGGGTGATCAGCCCCAGCATTTT.

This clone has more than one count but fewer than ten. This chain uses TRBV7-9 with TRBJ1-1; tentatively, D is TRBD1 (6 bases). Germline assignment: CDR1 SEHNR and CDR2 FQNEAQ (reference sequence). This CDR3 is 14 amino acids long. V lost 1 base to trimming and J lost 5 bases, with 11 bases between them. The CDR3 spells CASSLGGQETEAFF. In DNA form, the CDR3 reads TGTGCCAGCAGCTTAGGGGGGCAGGAGACTGAAGCTTTCTTT.

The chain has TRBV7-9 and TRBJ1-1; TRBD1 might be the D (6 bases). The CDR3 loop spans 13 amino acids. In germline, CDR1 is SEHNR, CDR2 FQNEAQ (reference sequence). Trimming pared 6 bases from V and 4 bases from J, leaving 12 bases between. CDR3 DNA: TGTGCCAGCAGTTACTTACAGGGCACTGAAGCTTTCTTT. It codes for CASSYLQGTEAFF.

The CDR3 protein is CASSQDPGGQPQHF. CDR3 nucleotides: TGCGCCAGCAGCCAAGATCCCGGCGGTCAGCCCCAGCATTTT. V and J are TRBV4-1 and TRBJ1-5; D is uncertain. CDR1 is MGHRA, CDR2 YSYEKL, per germline. V lost 0 bases and J 6 bases, leaving 9 bases between the germline ends. CDR3 length: 14 residues.

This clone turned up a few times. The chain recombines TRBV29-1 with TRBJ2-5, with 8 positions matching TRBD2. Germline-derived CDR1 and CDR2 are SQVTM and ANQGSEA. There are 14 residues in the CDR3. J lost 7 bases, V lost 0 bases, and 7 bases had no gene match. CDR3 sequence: CSVEEGLALGTQYF. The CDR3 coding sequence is TGCAGCGTTGAAGAAGGACTAGCCCTCGGGACCCAGTACTTC.

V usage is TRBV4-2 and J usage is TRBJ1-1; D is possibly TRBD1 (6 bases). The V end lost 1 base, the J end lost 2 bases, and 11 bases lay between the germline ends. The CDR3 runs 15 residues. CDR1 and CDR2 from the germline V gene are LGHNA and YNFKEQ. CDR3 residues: CASSQGPRGNTEAFF. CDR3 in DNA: TGTGCCAGCAGCCAAGGCCCCAGGGGAAACACTGAAGCTTTCTTT.

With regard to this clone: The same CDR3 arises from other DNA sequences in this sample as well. DNA of the CDR3: TGTGCCAGCACCTTGACAGGGGGATACGGCTACACCTTC. This translates into CASTLTGGYGYTF. The chain is built from TRBV6-1 and TRBJ1-2; 9 nucleotides agree with TRBD1. The germline V gene encodes CDR1 MNHNS and CDR2 SASEGT. The CDR3 has 13 amino acids. The V segment lost 7 bases and the J segment 8 bases; nucleotides outside the gene matches: 8.

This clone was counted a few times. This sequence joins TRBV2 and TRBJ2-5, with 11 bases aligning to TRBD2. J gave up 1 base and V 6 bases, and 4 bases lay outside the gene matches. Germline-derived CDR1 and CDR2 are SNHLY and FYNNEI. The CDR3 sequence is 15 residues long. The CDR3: CASSVAGGVQETQYF. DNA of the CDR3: TGTGCCAGCAGCGTAGCGGGGGGGGTCCAAGAGACCCAGTACTTC.

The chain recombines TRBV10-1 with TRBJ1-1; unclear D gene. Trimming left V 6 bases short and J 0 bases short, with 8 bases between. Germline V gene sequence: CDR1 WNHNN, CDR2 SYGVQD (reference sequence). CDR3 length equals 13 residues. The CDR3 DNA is TGCGCCAGCAGCGTTGACATGAACACTGAAGCTTTCTTT. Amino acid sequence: CASSVDMNTEAFF.

Here the CDR3 DNA reads TGTGCCAGCAGCCCGGGAAGGAGCACAGATACGCAGTATTTT. The encoded protein is CASSPGRSTDTQYF. The chain couples TRBV5-6 to TRBJ2-3, with a possible D match to TRBD2 (5 bases). This CDR3 comprises 14 residues. With 4 bases removed from V and 0 bases from J, the gap between germline ends came to 9 bases. CDR1 SGHDT and CDR2 YYEEEE come from the germline V gene.

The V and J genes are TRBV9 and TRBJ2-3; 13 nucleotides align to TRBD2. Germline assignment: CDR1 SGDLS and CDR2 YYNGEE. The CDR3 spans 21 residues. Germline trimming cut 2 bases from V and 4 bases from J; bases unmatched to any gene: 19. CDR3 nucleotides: TGTGCCAGCAGCGTCCAACCCGACAGGGCACTAGCGGGGGGGCCGGCAGATACGCAGTATTTT. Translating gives CASSVQPDRALAGGPADTQYF.

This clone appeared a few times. The DNA for the CDR3 is TGCGCTACAGGGGATGGAAACACCATATATTTT. Its protein is CATGDGNTIYF. The genes are TRBV10-1 and TRBJ1-3, with 7 bases aligning to TRBD1. Germline CDR1 WNHNN, CDR2 SYGVQD (reference sequence). The CDR3 covers 11 residues.

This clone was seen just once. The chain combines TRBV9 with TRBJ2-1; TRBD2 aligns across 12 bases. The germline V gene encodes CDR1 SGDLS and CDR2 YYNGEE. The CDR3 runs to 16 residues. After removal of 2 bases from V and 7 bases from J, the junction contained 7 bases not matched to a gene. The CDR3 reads CASSVPGLAGDNEQFF. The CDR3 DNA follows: TGTGCCAGCAGCGTGCCGGGACTAGCGGGTGATAATGAGCAGTTCTTC.

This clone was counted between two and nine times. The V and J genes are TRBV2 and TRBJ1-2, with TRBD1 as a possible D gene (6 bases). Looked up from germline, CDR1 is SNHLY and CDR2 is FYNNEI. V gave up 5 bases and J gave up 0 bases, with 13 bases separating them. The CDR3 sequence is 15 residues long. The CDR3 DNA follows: TGTGCCAGCAGTATCACACAGGGAACTAACTATGGCTACACCTTC. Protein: CASSITQGTNYGYTF.

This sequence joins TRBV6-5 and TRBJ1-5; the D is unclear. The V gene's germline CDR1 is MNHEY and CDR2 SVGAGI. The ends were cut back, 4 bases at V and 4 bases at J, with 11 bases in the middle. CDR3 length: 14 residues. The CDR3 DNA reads TGTGCCAGCAGTTGGAGCCCCCTAAATCAGCCCCAGCATTTT. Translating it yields CASSWSPLNQPQHF.

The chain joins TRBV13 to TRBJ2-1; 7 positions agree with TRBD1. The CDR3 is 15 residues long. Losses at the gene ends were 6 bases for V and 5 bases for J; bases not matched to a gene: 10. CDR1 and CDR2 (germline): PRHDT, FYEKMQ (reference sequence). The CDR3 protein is CASSYTGTANNEQFF. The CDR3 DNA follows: TGTGCCAGCAGTTATACCGGGACAGCCAACAATGAGCAGTTCTTC. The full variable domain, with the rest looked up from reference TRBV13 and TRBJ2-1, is AAGVIQSPRHLIKEKRETATLKCYPIPRHDTVYWYQQGPGQDPQFLISFYEKMQSDKGSIPDRFSAQQFSDYHSELNMSSLELGDSALYFCASSYTGTANNEQFFGPGTRLTVL.

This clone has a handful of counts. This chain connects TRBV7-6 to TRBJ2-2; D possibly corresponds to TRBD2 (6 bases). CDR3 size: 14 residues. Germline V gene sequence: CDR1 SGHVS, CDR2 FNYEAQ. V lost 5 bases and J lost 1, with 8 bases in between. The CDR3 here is CASSPGLNTGELFF. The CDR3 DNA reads TGTGCCAGCAGCCCGGGACTGAACACCGGGGAGCTGTTTTTT.

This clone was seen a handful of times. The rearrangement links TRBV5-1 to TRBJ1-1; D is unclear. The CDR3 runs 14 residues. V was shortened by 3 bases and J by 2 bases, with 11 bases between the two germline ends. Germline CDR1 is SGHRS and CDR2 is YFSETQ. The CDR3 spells CASSSEAHNTEAFF. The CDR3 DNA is TGCGCCAGCAGCTCGGAGGCGCATAACACTGAAGCTTTCTTT. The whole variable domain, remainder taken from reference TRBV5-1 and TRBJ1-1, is KAGVTQTPRYLIKTRGQQVTLSCSPISGHRSVSWYQQTPGQGLQFLFEYFSETQRNKGNFPGRFSGRQFSNSRSEMNVSTLELGDSALYLCASSSEAHNTEAFFGQGTRLTVV.

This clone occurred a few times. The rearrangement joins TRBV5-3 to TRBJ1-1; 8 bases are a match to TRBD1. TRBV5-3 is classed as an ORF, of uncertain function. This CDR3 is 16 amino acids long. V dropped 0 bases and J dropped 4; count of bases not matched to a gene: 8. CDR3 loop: CARSLARQGLSTEAFF. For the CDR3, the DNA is TGTGCCAGAAGCTTGGCCAGACAGGGGCTGTCCACTGAAGCTTTCTTT.

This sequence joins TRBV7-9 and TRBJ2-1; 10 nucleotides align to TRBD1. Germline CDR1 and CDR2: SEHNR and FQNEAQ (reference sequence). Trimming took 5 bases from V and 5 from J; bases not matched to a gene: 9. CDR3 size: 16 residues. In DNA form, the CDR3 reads TGTGCCAGCAGCCACCGACCGGGACAGGGGAACAATGAGCAGTTCTTC. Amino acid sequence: CASSHRPGQGNNEQFF.